The 9 T cell receptor beta chains below come from one sample, sequenced in a study of shared clonotypes between healthy human individuals (TCRdb year 2020). Libraries were prepared through the immunoSEQ multiplex PCR assay. TCRdb obtained this table from immuneACCESS and retained in-frame rearrangements with V and J assigned. These tables miss some clones; where compared with another copy, unresolved V genes account for less than half of the shortfall, and the remainder is unexplained. Counted in this sample were around 1 million clones; approximately 80% of them appeared once. 1.5% of the sample belongs to the ten largest clones. Input material: memory CD4+ T cells sorted from blood. What this sample's cell subset or site label stands for: CD45RA-negative fraction. All receptors derive from a man younger than 30 in good health.

The chain is built from TRBV30 and TRBJ2-2; no reliable D call. The CDR3 has 12 amino acids. Germline V lookup: CDR1 GTSNPN, CDR2 SVGIG (reference sequence). Trimming stripped 0 bases from V and 6 bases from J, with 5 bases between. CDR3 amino acids: CAWSVVSGELFF. The CDR3 nucleotides read TGTGCCTGGAGTGTCGTCTCCGGGGAGCTGTTTTTT.

The CDR3 here is CASSENRGQDGYTF. DNA of the CDR3: TGTGCCAGCAGCGAAAACAGGGGGCAGGATGGCTACACCTTC. V usage is TRBV9 and J usage is TRBJ1-2, with 9 nucleotides matching TRBD1. The CDR3 covers 14 residues. CDR1 SGDLS and CDR2 YYNGEE come from the germline V gene. Trimming removed 3 bases from V and 6 bases from J; junction bases left unmatched: 6.

The genes are TRBV6-5 and TRBJ2-1; D gene unclear. This CDR3 is built from 14 residues. Germline-derived CDR1 and CDR2 are MNHEY and SVGAGI. V was shortened by 7 bases and J by 2 bases, with 12 bases between the two germline ends. DNA of the CDR3: TGTGCCAGCAAATCTCCCCCGGCCTACAATGAGCAGTTCTTC. Translation gives CASKSPPAYNEQFF.

The chain recombines TRBV5-1 with TRBJ1-4, with D uncertain. Trimming pared 4 bases from V and 0 bases from J, leaving 10 bases between. Germline lookup yields CDR1 SGHRS and CDR2 YFSETQ. The length of the CDR3 is 15 residues. The CDR3 sequence: CASSPRSATNEKLFF. The CDR3 DNA sequence: TGCGCCAGCAGCCCTCGGTCGGCAACTAATGAAAAACTGTTTTTT.

The chain carries TRBV7-8 and TRBJ1-5; D is undetermined. The CDR3 spans 15 residues. V gave up 7 bases and J gave up 5 bases, with 18 bases separating them. Germline V gives CDR1 SGHVS, CDR2 FQNEAQ. This CDR3 reads CASTINKGFDQPQHF. The CDR3 DNA reads as TGTGCCAGCACCATAAATAAGGGTTTCGATCAGCCCCAGCATTTT.

A remark on this clone: Additional DNA sequences in this sample encode the identical CDR3. The chain links TRBV7-9 to TRBJ2-7, with 11 bases fitting TRBD2. There are 15 residues in the CDR3. V was pared by 3 bases and J by 4 bases, with 5 bases of the junction left unmatched. Per the germline V gene, CDR1 is SEHNR and CDR2 is FQNEAQ (reference sequence). CDR3 loop: CASSLGGTSGYEQYF. The CDR3 nucleotides are TGTGCCAGCAGCTTGGGGGGGACTAGCGGTTACGAGCAGTACTTC.

This chain joins TRBV4-3 and TRBJ2-5; weak D call: TRBD1 (5 bases). CDR1 LGHNA and CDR2 YSLEER come from the germline V gene. V lost 3 bases to trimming and J lost 1 base, with 9 bases between them. The CDR3 sequence is 14 residues long. The CDR3 nucleotides are TGCGCCAGCAGCCATGAGACAGTCCAAGAGACCCAGTACTTC. Protein: CASSHETVQETQYF.

The chain uses TRBV11-1 and TRBJ2-7; D is unresolved. Germline V gene data show CDR1 as SGHAT and CDR2 as FQDESV (reference sequence). Trimming stripped 4 bases from V and 4 bases from J, with 8 bases between. The CDR3 loop spans 12 amino acids. CDR3 sequence (DNA): TGTGCCAGCAGCTCAAACCCTTACGAGCAGTACTTC. This gives the protein CASSSNPYEQYF.

V and J are TRBV5-1 and TRBJ1-6; TRBD1 matches at 7 bases. Trimming removed 4 bases from V and 4 bases from J; junction bases left unmatched: 5. Germline V lookup: CDR1 SGHRS, CDR2 YFSETQ. CDR3 length: 15 amino acids. CDR3 bases: TGCGCCAGCAGCGCCCTGACAGGGTATAATTCACCCCTCCACTTT. Its translation: CASSALTGYNSPLHF.